Given below is one TCR beta chain in context. Its antigen specificity is not known. Base-call qualities are not available, and no considerably larger clone is one nucleotide away. This record belongs to a study of cytomegalovirus exposure and HLA in healthy donors (dated by TCRdb to the late 2010s). Describing the broader study: In an earlier analysis of under 600 of the donors, 276 Gb of sequence data and 90 million to 130 million unique TCR beta sequences from roughly 180 million T cells were reported. Roughly 320 gigabases of sequencing data and around 90 million unique TCR sequences made up an early release that covered several hundred HLA-typed donors. Of the 398 genotyped donors, 65% to 90% were placed in the genetic ancestry cluster associated with self-reported Caucasian donors. The study aimed to test whether signatures of past pathogen exposure could be identified by cataloging public T cell receptors. The T cell repertoires of around 670 subjects were profiled by immunosequencing and related to cytomegalovirus serostatus. Besides the first cohort of roughly 700 subjects, a separate validation cohort made up of 120 different subjects was used. To predict cytomegalovirus infection status, the study combined high-throughput TCR immunosequencing, statistical association of individual TCRs with disease status, and machine learning. A later analysis re-examined previously published TCR beta repertoires from roughly 650 donors and added high-resolution HLA genotyping to investigate patterns of TCR occurrence. The later analysis used no new phenotypic data to find candidate immune exposures, relying instead on TCR beta sequences and their occurrence across donors. To decide whether each TCR beta V gene segment behaved as functional or pseudogenic, an earlier analysis of several hundred of the donors relied on high-throughput TCR beta sequencing. Alongside the repertoire data, information on donor age, sex, ethnicity and CMV serostatus was compiled. A later genetic analysis used genome-wide SNP genotypes for about three fifths of the roughly 700 donors, treating that subset as a discovery cohort. All discovery cohort repertoires had been generated on a single sequencing platform. Both class I and class II loci were covered by HLA typing, at four-digit resolution. Typing coverage varied by locus: roughly 629-630 donors for A, B, C, DRB1 and DQB1; approximately 560 for DQA1; more than 600 for DPA1; more than 450 for DPB1. Four to six DR-DQ haplotypes were handled as single units for association and clustering, since linkage in the cohort was strong. On average, approximately 250,000 unique TCR beta nucleotide sequences were sequenced per donor among more than 350 genotyped donors of the cohort, with around 19% of those sequences being non-productive. The paper's findings and limits, for the study overall: Specific HLA alleles were associated with more than 15,000 TCR beta sequences at a false discovery rate of 0.05 in a later analysis. Only TCR beta chains were sequenced in this cohort, and the absence of alpha or paired-chain data limited detectable features. Some IMGT-functional V segments, including TRBV6-2 and TRBV6-3, could not be told apart with the 87-base-pair reads, so those segments were excluded. Because some donors lacked HLA typing at each locus, the association tests relied only on the typed subset. Immune exposure information for the cohort was limited to CMV serostatus. The earlier analysis of 587 of the donors excluded around 17 rarely observed V segments, including chromosome 9 orphons, because counts were too low. Compared with the roughly 670-donor mean, donors in an Asian-associated ancestry cluster had fewer N-insertions in productive TCRs, according to a later genetic analysis. Most TCR sequences were seen in very few donors, while some public TCRs were found in many individuals. A later genetic analysis associated a missense DCLRE1C variant with V-gene and J-gene trimming of TCR beta chains, and an independent cohort replicated the association. A further reported finding was that TCR beta sequences accurately predicted the HLA-A and HLA-B alleles for most subjects in the first cohort. In an earlier analysis of some 550 of the donors, most TCR beta V segments were observed in productive rearrangements about 87% or about 30% of the time, broadly matching IMGT annotations. A later analysis found that HLA-associated TCR beta chains were more clonally expanded and had lower generation probabilities than equally common non-associated chains. A later analysis found that most CMV-associated TCR beta chains appeared HLA-restricted, with HLA associations seemingly driven largely by CMV exposure. Linkage disequilibrium might explain the correlated functional status among segregating V segments, but an unknown experimental factor could not be excluded. The classifier was reported to diagnose cytomegalovirus status with high specificity and sensitivity in both the original and validation cohorts. Sequencing depth was assumed to be roughly uniform across donors in the presence/absence analyses, though that assumption may not hold. A later analysis reported that several top co-occurrence clusters appeared linked to parvovirus B19, influenza, CMV and Epstein-Barr virus. Strong co-occurrence of HLA alleles, especially DR and DQ, made assigning TCR associations to individual alleles difficult. In a later analysis, the rate of TCR association differed among HLA loci, with DRB1 alleles having the most associated TCRs and HLA-C alleles having the fewest. The study gave a list of about 150 TCR beta chains associated with cytomegalovirus. A cluster of highly shared sequence variants was judged likely to be a technical artifact of the sequencing pipeline. In vitro tests confirmed that a few of the cytomegalovirus-associated TCR beta chains recognize cytomegalovirus antigens. The authors suggested that the approach could potentially be generalized to other disease states and immunological phenotypes.

Library creation used the immunoSEQ multiplex PCR assay. For the multiplex PCR, a mixture combining 60 forward primers for TCR Vbeta segments and 13 reverse primers for TCR Jbeta segments was used. A multiplex PCR assay on genomic DNA amplified the CDR3 region of rearranged TCR beta genes. The amplified TCR beta libraries were sequenced on the Illumina HiSeq System as 87-base-pair reads. Per the original workflow: Across the 500 to 750 repertoires, a later analysis counted some 81 million unique TCR beta chains, 8.5 million to 12 million of which were shared by at least two donors. Raw reads were error-corrected and collapsed into unique sequences by a nearest-neighbor algorithm in which closely related sequences were merged to remove PCR and sequencing errors. To assign V, D and J gene segments, CDR3 sequences were aligned to IMGT reference sequences. Each retained sequence needed at least a six-nucleotide match to both a V gene segment and a J gene segment. A rearrangement counted as productive if the CDR3 had no stop codons and remained in frame with V and J, and every other rearrangement counted as non-productive. CDR3 was defined by IMGT convention, running from the second conserved V-encoded cysteine to the conserved J-encoded phenylalanine. The earlier analysis of about 590 of the donors excluded sequences that lacked an unambiguous match to a single V gene segment. An earlier analysis of some 610 of the donors called V segments functional above 56.7% productive rearrangements and segregating when the between-donor standard deviation exceeded 5%. To diagnose cytomegalovirus status from the catalog of TCR beta chain sequences, a statistical classification framework was built. In a later analysis, TCR nucleotide sequences were compared against IMGT/GENE-DB human TR gene sequences so that V and J genes could be assigned. The TCRdist pipeline was used in a later analysis to assign CDR3 sequences and most-parsimonious VDJ recombination scenarios. In a later analysis, each TCR beta chain was defined by its CDR3 amino acid sequence together with its V-gene family, and reads lacking a unique V-gene family were excluded. In a later analysis, 450 to 600 highly shared, low-generation-probability nucleotide sequences were removed to address suspected cross-contamination and a sequencing artifact. For each public chain, a later analysis derived a clonal expansion index from normalized ranks of inferred template counts within each repertoire. Generation probabilities in a later analysis came from a VDJ recombination model fitted to out-of-frame rearrangements, and those results were checked against IGoR. In a later analysis, hypergeometric tests were used to score TCR-TCR, TCR-HLA and TCR-CMV co-occurrence, with a repertoire-size bias correction applied to TCR pairs. A later analysis estimated false discovery rates by permuting HLA or CMV assignments 20 times. In a later analysis, co-occurring TCRs were grouped using DBSCAN, with TCRdist sequence similarity added in when clustering inside HLA-allele-positive subsets. Repertoires with fewer than 30,000 or more than 120,000 public chains, plus five repertoires with anomalous nucleotide sharing, were excluded from co-occurrence clustering. The clones in this table, taken by TCRdb from immuneACCESS, are in-frame only. Not every clone is retained; where verified, under half of the shortfall comes from an unresolved V gene, and the cause of the rest is unknown. Clonal size and the V and J genes are those of that table, whereas D and trimming came from the DNA. In all, the sample holds around 220,000 clones, and roughly 70% of those were seen once. The ten largest clones add up to 1.8% of the sample.

In total, just over 650 healthy bone marrow donors made up the cohort. Cohort members were all nominally healthy when sampled, although unrecorded immune exposures were likely present. The donor tested CMV seronegative and was one of the 352 seronegative cohort members. A peripheral blood sample was collected from each donor, and TCR beta sequencing was performed on peripheral blood mononuclear cells. The Qiagen DNeasy Blood Extraction Kit was used to extract genomic DNA from the blood cell samples. The germline V gene (reference sequence) provides CDR1 WNHNN and CDR2 SYGVQD. V has 10 bases trimmed and J has 2 bases trimmed; junction bases matching no gene number 14. Inclusive of the bounding cysteine and phenylalanine, the CDR3 is 16 residues long. Here the CDR3 DNA is all that survives: 48 bases in frame from base 1.

The receptor chain draws on TRBV10-1 and TRBJ2-5; TRBD1 fits 9 bases in the junction. This TCR was recovered from a young woman in good health and CMV-seronegative. The sample comprised PBMCs. The encoded CDR3 is CATSPGPGTGQETQYF. Here is the DNA: TGCGCCACCAGCCCCGGCCCCGGGACAGGGCAAGAGACCCAGTACTTC.